A single T cell receptor beta chain is shown here with its context. One end of the junction fails to match germline, which may point to a read error. One entry per CDR3 protein results from TCRdb running MiXCR on the 5' RACE reads. The sample has around 680,000 distinct CDR3 sequences, 8% to 9% seen once. This CDR3 is 17 amino acids long. Germline CDR1 and CDR2: SNHLY and FYNNEI. The data belong to a study of identical twins. In addition, the sample was reused for a study of yellow fever vaccine responses in identical twins.

The TCR sequence derives from a woman under 30 in good health. The sequenced sample consisted of PBMCs. The chain joins TRBV2 to TRBJ2-3, with 10 bases that match TRBD2. The CDR3 DNA is TGTGCCATCAGTTTACCGACTAGCGGGTATAGCACAGATACGCAGTATTTT. Its protein product is CAISLPTSGYSTDTQYF.